A selection of T cell receptor beta chains follows, all from one sample in a study of OX40 agonist ivuxolimab in advanced cancers. Profiled with immunoSEQ multiplex PCR; TCRdb holds only in-frame clones, not every one. The profile covers about 58,000 clones, with about four fifths appearing a single time and about 1% taken by the ten largest. This material consisted of CD4+ or CD8+ T cells sorted from blood, taken in a trial of the OX40 agonist ivuxolimab. These receptors were taken from an adult with an advanced solid tumor such as melanoma, head and neck, liver or kidney cancer. The CDR3 runs from the conserved cysteine through the conserved F or W. The order of the fields is V gene, CDR3 protein.

v_gene: TRBV5-1; CDR3aa: CASSLEGAGTDTQYF
v_gene: TRBV28; CDR3aa: CASRPAGQGRYEQYF
v_gene: TRBV5-1; CDR3aa: CASSLLAGGPLSDTQYF
v_gene: TRBV27; CDR3aa: CASSLHSRVGLLREQYF
v_gene: TRBV5-1; CDR3aa: CASSLTGQENSPLHF
v_gene: TRBV10-1; CDR3aa: CASEQGSQYF
v_gene: TRBV28; CDR3aa: CASSFGSSGTYEQYF
v_gene: TRBV19; CDR3aa: CASSFTGASYNEQFF
v_gene: TRBV2; CDR3aa: CASSEFKGIGELFF
v_gene: TRBV20-1; CDR3aa: CSAQDHYEQYF
v_gene: TRBV6-1; CDR3aa: CASSGTAGLGVAFF
v_gene: TRBV6-6; CDR3aa: CASSYSRATDTGELFF
v_gene: TRBV29-1; CDR3aa: CSVEDTSGTDTQYF
v_gene: TRBV30; CDR3aa: CAWSKRIRGRQETQYF
v_gene: TRBV28; CDR3aa: CASSTGVWGYTF
v_gene: TRBV6-5; CDR3aa: CASSPQGQVPYEQYF
v_gene: TRBV25-1; CDR3aa: CASSAGQGDLDEQYF
v_gene: TRBV6-1; CDR3aa: CASRPVSGELFF
v_gene: TRBV15; CDR3aa: CATSRQENYGYTF
v_gene: TRBV5-4; CDR3aa: CASSPEVGVFSGNTIYF